The 20 T cell receptor beta chains given below trace back to one sample, sequenced in a study of cytomegalovirus exposure and HLA in healthy donors. PCR amplification relied on 60 Vbeta primers (plus 13 Jbeta primers). The protocol was immunoSEQ multiplex PCR, while the TCRdb copy is restricted to in-frame clones and leaves out a portion. The sample yields under 130,000 clones, just over 75% seen once. Sequencing input: PBMCs. The receptors were gathered from a man aged 40-55 years in good health and CMV-seropositive.

J is TRBJ2-7 and V is TRBV2, with D possibly matching TRBD2 (6 bases). This CDR3 is 14 amino acids long. Trimming left V 6 bases short and J 2 bases short, with 14 bases between. The V gene's germline CDR1 is SNHLY and CDR2 FYNNEI. CDR3 residues: CASRNQAGTYEQYF. The CDR3 DNA follows: TGTGCCAGCAGGAACCAAGCGGGTACCTACGAGCAGTACTTC.

The J gene is TRBJ2-2, the V gene TRBV7-9; D not certain. V was shortened by 5 bases and J by 3 bases, with 13 bases between the two germline ends. Per the germline V gene, CDR1 is SEHNR and CDR2 is FQNEAQ (reference sequence). The CDR3 length is 15 residues. DNA of the CDR3: TGTGCCAGCAGCCCAGGATGGCGCTACACCGGGGAGCTGTTTTTT. Translating gives CASSPGWRYTGELFF.

The chain carries TRBV2 and TRBJ2-2; 8 nucleotides match TRBD2. V trimming: 7 bases; J trimming: 1 base; junction bases outside the gene matches: 5. From germline, CDR1 is SNHLY and CDR2 FYNNEI. The CDR3 spans 15 residues. The CDR3 DNA sequence: TGTGCCAGCATACCAGCGGGGGTGAACACCGGGGAGCTGTTTTTT. Protein product: CASIPAGVNTGELFF.

The chain employs TRBV25-1 and TRBJ1-2; D perhaps matches TRBD1 (5 bases). The germline gives CDR1 MGHDK, CDR2 SYGVNS. V shed 4 bases and J shed 6 bases, with 6 bases lying between them. This CDR3 has 11 amino acids. As DNA, the CDR3 is TGTGCCAGCAGTGCAGGGCATGGCTACACCTTC. Protein: CASSAGHGYTF.

The chain combines TRBV10-3 with TRBJ1-2; 8 positions match TRBD1. J gave up 8 bases and V 5 bases, and 10 bases lay outside the gene matches. This CDR3 has 14 residues. Germline CDR1 ENHRY, CDR2 SYGVKD. CDR3 amino acids: CAISMTGEEGGYTF. DNA of the CDR3: TGTGCCATCAGTATGACAGGGGAAGAAGGAGGCTACACCTTC.

This chain joins TRBV14 and TRBJ2-2; 8 nucleotides match TRBD2. The CDR3 has 19 amino acids. Looked up from germline, CDR1 is SGHDN and CDR2 is FVKESK. V lost 1 base to trimming and J lost 2 bases; unmatched junction nucleotides: 12. CDR3 bases: TGTGCCAGCAGCCAAGGTCCGGGAGGGGAGTTCTATAACACCGGGGAGCTGTTTTTT. This gives the protein CASSQGPGGEFYNTGELFF.

This rearrangement joins TRBV9 to TRBJ1-4; 8 bases fit TRBD1. Germline CDR1 SGDLS, CDR2 YYNGEE. The ends lost 0 bases at V and 8 bases at J; junction bases unmatched: 6. The CDR3 consists of 15 residues. CDR3 sequence reads: CASSVADRGWEKLFF. CDR3 DNA sequence: TGTGCCAGCAGCGTAGCTGACAGGGGATGGGAAAAACTGTTTTTT.

This chain joins TRBV11-3 and TRBJ1-4; no reliable D call. This CDR3 has 14 amino acids. The germline V and J ends were trimmed by 5 bases and 5 bases, with 12 bases remaining between them. The germline V gene has CDR1 SGHNT and CDR2 YENEEA. CDR3: CASSLGSKNEKLFF. DNA for the CDR3: TGTGCCAGCAGCCTCGGGAGCAAGAATGAAAAACTGTTTTTT.

The chain combines TRBV7-6 with TRBJ2-7, with TRBD2 as a possible D gene (7 bases). Trimming stripped 5 bases from V and 4 bases from J, with 15 bases between. CDR1 SGHVS and CDR2 FNYEAQ come from the germline V gene. The CDR3 has 14 amino acids. This CDR3 is CASSVGGGGYEQYF. Here the CDR3 DNA reads TGTGCCAGCAGCGTTGGGGGAGGGGGGTACGAGCAGTACTTC.

The rearrangement links TRBV28 to TRBJ2-5; 10 bases are shared with TRBD1. The junction had 8 bases not matched to a gene; V was cut back by 5 bases and J by 5 bases. This CDR3 comprises 15 residues. From germline, CDR1 is MDHEN and CDR2 SYDVKM. CDR3 in DNA: TGTGCCAGCAGTCCTAGGGGGACAGGGGACGAGACCCAGTACTTC. Residues: CASSPRGTGDETQYF.

This chain links TRBV5-1 with TRBJ2-2; D perhaps matches TRBD1 (6 bases). CDR1 is SGHRS and CDR2 is YFSETQ in the germline V gene. The CDR3 covers 15 residues. Trimming pared 5 bases from V and 3 bases from J, leaving 14 bases between. The chain's CDR3 is CASSAGTRDTGELFF. The CDR3 region has the DNA TGCGCCAGCAGTGCCGGGACACGGGACACCGGGGAGCTGTTTTTT.

V gene TRBV27 combines with J gene TRBJ1-5, with 10 bases that match TRBD1. The J segment lost 7 bases and the V segment lost 10 bases, leaving 13 bases of the junction unmatched. From germline, CDR1 is MNHEY and CDR2 SMNVEV (reference sequence). There are 15 residues in the CDR3. The CDR3 reads CATRGTGESWQPQHF. CDR3 DNA: TGTGCCACCAGGGGGACAGGGGAGTCCTGGCAGCCCCAGCATTTT.

The chain links TRBV10-3 to TRBJ2-3; 14 bases map to TRBD2. Unmatched junction bases numbered 6, after V lost 10 bases and J lost 3 bases. From germline, CDR1 is ENHRY and CDR2 SYGVKD. The CDR3 contains 15 residues. The CDR3: CATGGLAGDTDTQYF. CDR3 DNA sequence: TGTGCCACAGGGGGACTAGCGGGAGATACAGATACGCAGTATTTT.

The chain employs TRBV5-4 and TRBJ2-2; unclear D gene. V dropped 6 bases and J dropped 6 bases, with 9 bases sitting between them. CDR1 and CDR2 from the germline V gene are SGHNT and YYREEE (reference sequence). This CDR3 region has 12 residues. CDR3 nucleotides: TGTGCCAGCACCCTAGTCCCCGGGGAGCTGTTTTTT. This codes for CASTLVPGELFF.

This clone was recorded a few times. This sequence joins TRBV9 and TRBJ1-2; 7 bases line up with TRBD1. Trimming cost V 4 bases and J 3 bases; bases outside gene matches: 3. The CDR3 is 13 amino acids. CDR1 SGDLS and CDR2 YYNGEE come from the germline V gene. As DNA, the CDR3 is TGTGCCAGCAGCCGACAGGGATACTATGGCTACACCTTC. This sequence encodes CASSRQGYYGYTF.

V usage is TRBV18 and J usage is TRBJ2-5, with 13 nucleotides matching TRBD2. This CDR3 has 15 residues. In germline, CDR1 is KGHSH, CDR2 LQKENI. After removal of 6 bases from V and 3 bases from J, the junction contained 4 bases not matched to a gene. The CDR3 protein is CASSPGTSGKETQYF. The CDR3 DNA reads TGTGCCAGCTCGCCGGGGACTAGCGGGAAAGAGACCCAGTACTTC.

J is TRBJ2-7 and V is TRBV27, with 7 positions matching TRBD1. CDR3 size: 14 residues. The J segment lost 4 bases and the V segment lost 5 bases, leaving 8 bases of the junction unmatched. Germline loops: CDR1 MNHEY, CDR2 SMNVEV (reference sequence). The CDR3 is CASSVDRDRYEQYF. The CDR3 DNA reads TGTGCCAGCAGTGTGGACCGGGACAGATACGAGCAGTACTTC.

The chain links TRBV9 to TRBJ2-3; D is unresolved. Trimming removed 3 bases from V and 4 bases from J, with 6 bases in between. The CDR3 consists of 12 residues. Germline-derived CDR1 and CDR2 are SGDLS and YYNGEE. The DNA for the CDR3 is TGTGCCAGCAGCGAACGCGCAGATACGCAGTATTTT. This translates into CASSERADTQYF. Combining the CDR3 with reference TRBV9 and TRBJ2-3 gives the whole variable domain DSGVTQTPKHLITATGQRVTLRCSPRSGDLSVYWYQQSLDQGLQFLIQYYNGEERAKGNILERFSAQQFPDLHSELNLSSLELGDSALYFCASSERADTQYFGPGTRLTVL.

The sample holds a few counts of this clone. The gene calls are TRBV28 and TRBJ1-3, with unresolved D. Trimming took off 7 bases at V and 0 bases at J, with 10 bases between the two ends. The CDR3 spans 14 residues. In germline, CDR1 is MDHEN, CDR2 SYDVKM. CDR3 in amino acids: CASNPGFSGNTIYF. CDR3 sequence (DNA): TGTGCCAGCAACCCAGGTTTCTCTGGAAACACCATATATTTT.

The chain joins TRBV11-2 to TRBJ2-4, with D possibly TRBD1 on 6 matching bases. From germline, CDR1 is SGHAT and CDR2 FQNNGV. This CDR3 is built from 16 residues. V lost 2 bases and J lost 5, with 16 bases in between. The CDR3 region is CASSLILPGDENIQYF. CDR3 coding DNA: TGTGCCAGCAGCTTAATATTGCCAGGGGACGAAAACATTCAGTACTTC. Looking up the rest from reference TRBV11-2 and TRBJ2-4 gives the full variable domain: EAGVAQSPRYKIIEKRQSVAFWCNPISGHATLYWYQQILGQGPKLLIQFQNNGVVDDSQLPKDRFSAERLKGVDSTLKIQPAKLEDSAVYLCASSLILPGDENIQYFGAGTRLSVL.